The rows below give T cell receptor beta chains drawn from one sample of a study of cytomegalovirus exposure and HLA in healthy donors. The assay was immunoSEQ multiplex PCR, and TCRdb's table has in-frame clones only and misses some. The data show approximately 100,000 clones, roughly 70% seen once. Sequenced input: PBMCs. These receptors were taken from a male donor in good health and CMV-seronegative. CDR3s include the opening cysteine and the closing phenylalanine or tryptophan.

v_gene	len	j_gene	CDR3aa
TRBV4-1	14	TRBJ2-7	CASSPVAGEREQYF
TRBV28	16	TRBJ2-1	CASSPTGTGLYNEQFF
TRBV5-1	16	TRBJ2-3	CASSLEGGALPDTQYF
TRBV27	14	TRBJ1-1	CASGGAALNTEAFF
TRBV9	14	TRBJ1-2	CASSGPQGSYGYTF
TRBV5-4	12	TRBJ1-1	CASSSGGPEAFF
TRBV2	15	TRBJ2-5	CASSEYGTGEETQYF
TRBV29-1	13	TRBJ1-1	CSANWGGETEAFF
TRBV28	15	TRBJ1-3	CASSARTGAGNTIYF
TRBV5-1	15	TRBJ2-1	CASTDETSGYNEQFF
TRBV6-5	15	TRBJ2-7	CASSYSSGPSYEQYF
TRBV11-2	14	TRBJ2-3	CASSLSGVADTQYF
TRBV29-1	15	TRBJ2-1	CSVVSGRSSYNEQFF
TRBV30	14	TRBJ1-2	CAWSADTANYGYTF
TRBV27	14	TRBJ2-5	CASSSGGVIWDQYF
TRBV25-1	14	TRBJ1-1	CASSIQTGNTEAFF
TRBV27	12	TRBJ1-2	CASSFGGYGYTF
TRBV15	13	TRBJ1-1	CATSSGFVTEAFF
TRBV30	14	TRBJ1-5	CAWSGGQGHQPQHF
TRBV18	14	TRBJ1-5	CASSPLGGSQPQHF